This T cell receptor (beta chain) was profiled in a study of glioma-infiltrating T cells. Study at large: Samples included WHO grade II oligodendrogliomas or astrocytomas and initial-diagnosis grade IV glioblastomas.

TCR alpha and beta CDR3 regions were amplified from RNA using iRepertoire nested multiplex PCR. TCRdb re-called the multiplex PCR reads with MiXCR, one entry per CDR3 protein. This table holds around 350,000 distinct CDR3 sequences, more than 35% found once. This CDR3 region has 13 residues. Germline V lookup: CDR1 MDHEN, CDR2 SYDVKM. V was pared by 8 bases and J by 0 bases, with 10 bases between. Only a few counts were recorded for this clonotype. Material: glioma tissue, nonneoplastic brain tissue, or PBMCs (not recorded which). The chain joins TRBV28 to TRBJ1-2; tentative D call: TRBD1 (6 bases). The receptor comes from a human donor with low-grade glioma or glioblastoma, undergoing nonglioma brain surgery, or in good health (not recorded which). The CDR3 loop reads CASGTITNYGYTF. The CDR3 DNA is TGTGCCAGCGGGACAATTACTAACTATGGCTACACCTTC.